The clone carrying this T cell receptor beta chain was recorded a few times. As yet, its antigen is unknown. Donors included only healthy HIV-negative adults lacking recent acute infections or vaccinations. Splitting the CD4+ cells yielded a CD45RA+ naive subset and a CD45RA-negative memory subset. Data came from immunoSEQ multiplex PCR; TCRdb stores just in-frame clones and leaves some out. This sample has 850,000 to 1,200,000 clones, with 65% to 80% found just once. The data were obtained in a study of shared clonotypes between healthy human individuals. Study background: The cohort comprised a couple of women and a few men. Their ages spanned 18 to 49 years. Study-level results: Relative to clonotypes present in all four donors, those not shared had lower generation probabilities.

V was clipped by 1 base and J by 3 bases, with 7 bases between them. The CDR3 contains 13 residues. Germline V CDR1 and CDR2: SGHNT, YYREEE (reference sequence). The V call is TRBV5-4, the J call TRBJ1-2; D perhaps matches TRBD1 (5 bases). The clonotype was recovered from a man between 18 and 35 years old in good health. The sample consisted of memory CD4+ T cells sorted from blood. Subset denoted: CD45RA-negative fraction. CDR3 sequence (DNA): TGTGCCAGCAGCTTGCGGGGCGACTATGGCTACACCTTC. Translated: CASSLRGDYGYTF.